Following are 19 T cell receptor beta chains from one sample sequenced in a study of blood T cell repertoires in COVID-19. The method was immunoSEQ multiplex PCR; TCRdb's version includes in-frame clones alone and lacks a portion of them. The data contain some 130,000 clones, 70% to 90% of them singletons. Input material: peripheral blood. The receptors derive from a woman between 50 and 59 years old who had recovered from COVID-19.

J is TRBJ1-1 and V is TRBV5-1; D is unresolved. Germline lookup yields CDR1 SGHRS and CDR2 YFSETQ. CDR3 size: 13 residues. The V gene lost 1 base and the J gene lost 8 bases, with 12 bases spanning the gap. The CDR3 spells CASSLRGLEEAFF. CDR3 bases: TGCGCCAGCAGCTTGAGAGGGCTCGAGGAAGCTTTCTTT.

The chain recombines TRBV7-3 with TRBJ1-1, with D possibly being TRBD1 (5 bases). Trimming shortened V by 5 bases and J by 5 bases, and 12 bases separated the two germline ends. In germline, CDR1 is SGHTA, CDR2 FQGTGA. CDR3 length: 13 amino acids. Here the CDR3 DNA reads TGTGCCAGCAGCACCCAGGGAGGAACTGAAGCTTTCTTT. This sequence encodes CASSTQGGTEAFF.

The chain combines TRBV30 with TRBJ1-5, with 8 bases aligning to TRBD1. The germline V gene has CDR1 GTSNPN and CDR2 SVGIG (reference sequence). The V segment lost 3 bases and the J segment 4 bases; nucleotides outside the gene matches: 5. The CDR3 extends over 14 amino acids. CDR3 nucleotides: TGTGCCTGGAGCCCCGGGACAGGTAATCAGCCCCAGCATTTT. Encoded protein: CAWSPGTGNQPQHF.

This sequence joins TRBV18 and TRBJ2-1; 8 positions agree with TRBD2. The CDR3 runs to 15 residues. After removal of 5 bases from V and 4 bases from J, the junction contained 7 bases not matched to a gene. The germline V gene has CDR1 KGHSH and CDR2 LQKENI. The CDR3, as DNA: TGTGCCAGCTCAGAATTAGCGGGGACTTACAATGAGCAGTTCTTC. It is translated as CASSELAGTYNEQFF.

The chain employs TRBV7-2 and TRBJ2-7; 13 nucleotides agree with TRBD2. This CDR3 has 14 amino acids. V gave up 5 bases and J gave up 5 bases; unmatched junction bases: 3. CDR1 is SGHTA, CDR2 FQGNSA, per germline. This CDR3 reads CASSVTSGRNEQYF. CDR3 DNA: TGTGCCAGCAGCGTGACTAGCGGGAGGAACGAGCAGTACTTC.

The chain uses TRBV30 and TRBJ2-5, with D possibly TRBD2 on 5 matching bases. This CDR3 comprises 16 residues. Trimming took 4 bases from V and 1 from J, leaving 19 bases between them. Germline-derived CDR1 and CDR2 are GTSNPN and SVGIG (reference sequence). The CDR3 is CAWKGGFIFSQETQYF. The CDR3 DNA follows: TGTGCCTGGAAAGGAGGATTCATATTTTCCCAAGAGACCCAGTACTTC.

The gene calls are TRBV24-1 and TRBJ2-5, with 9 positions matching TRBD2. The CDR3 runs to 14 residues. V lost 4 bases, J lost 4 bases, and 3 bases stayed unmatched. CDR1 and CDR2 from the germline V gene are KGHDR and SFDVKD. CDR3: CATSDPTSGETQYF. CDR3 nucleotide sequence: TGTGCCACCAGTGACCCGACTAGCGGAGAGACCCAGTACTTC.

V gene TRBV3-1 (or the pseudogene TRBV3-2) combines with J gene TRBJ1-4; D is uncertain. The V gene's germline CDR1 is LGHDT and CDR2 YNNKEL (reference sequence). Trimming shortened V by 2 bases and J by 5 bases, and 3 bases separated the two germline ends. This CDR3 has 12 residues. The CDR3 DNA reads TGTGCCAGCAGCCAACTGAATGAAAAACTGTTTTTT. It codes for CASSQLNEKLFF.

The rearrangement joins TRBV27 to TRBJ2-3; 7 bases are shared with TRBD1. The CDR3 is 14 amino acids. Trimming took 3 bases from V and 5 from J; bases not matched to a gene: 5. The germline CDR1 and CDR2 sequences are MNHEY and SMNVEV (reference sequence). The CDR3 DNA follows: TGTGCCAGCAGTTTCGACAGGGACCAAGATACGCAGTATTTT. As protein: CASSFDRDQDTQYF.

The V gene is TRBV25-1, the J gene TRBJ2-7; 10 positions match TRBD1. Germline loops: CDR1 MGHDK, CDR2 SYGVNS. The CDR3 has 15 residues. Unmatched junction bases numbered 4, after V lost 3 bases and J lost 2 bases. CDR3 residues: CASSDRDRGTYEQYF. The CDR3 DNA sequence: TGTGCCAGCAGTGATAGGGACAGGGGTACCTACGAGCAGTACTTC.

This clone was observed once. This chain connects TRBV29-1 to TRBJ2-1; maybe TRBD1 (5 bases). Germline V lookup: CDR1 SQVTM, CDR2 ANQGSEA. The CDR3 is made up of 16 amino acids. The germline V and J ends were trimmed by 6 bases and 0 bases, with 18 bases remaining between them. The CDR3 loop reads CSVLKAEGDSYNEQFF. The CDR3 nucleotides read TGCAGCGTCCTCAAAGCAGAAGGGGACTCCTACAATGAGCAGTTCTTC.

The rearrangement links TRBV5-1 to TRBJ1-1, with D maybe TRBD1 (6 bases). Germline CDR1 is SGHRS and CDR2 is YFSETQ. There are 14 residues in the CDR3. V was trimmed by 4 bases and J by 4 bases, leaving 14 bases between them. CDR3 amino acids: CASSGTGRPTEAFF. The CDR3 DNA follows: TGCGCCAGCAGCGGTACAGGGAGACCCACTGAAGCTTTCTTT. The full variable domain, rest sourced from reference TRBV5-1 and TRBJ1-1, is KAGVTQTPRYLIKTRGQQVTLSCSPISGHRSVSWYQQTPGQGLQFLFEYFSETQRNKGNFPGRFSGRQFSNSRSEMNVSTLELGDSALYLCASSGTGRPTEAFFGQGTRLTVV.

The chain links TRBV5-1 to TRBJ2-5; maybe TRBD2 (5 bases). The V and J ends lost 2 bases and 7 bases respectively, with 18 bases between them. CDR3 length: 15 residues. Germline CDR1 SGHRS, CDR2 YFSETQ. The CDR3 DNA follows: TGCGCCAGCAGCTTAAACCGGGGTAACACCGGGACCCAGTACTTC. Its translation is CASSLNRGNTGTQYF.

The chain recombines TRBV3-1 (or the pseudogene TRBV3-2) with TRBJ1-4; 7 nucleotides line up with TRBD1. Germline V gives CDR1 LGHDT, CDR2 YNNKEL (reference sequence). CDR3 length: 15 residues. The trim removed 4 bases at V and 8 bases at J, leaving 10 bases unmatched. The chain's CDR3 is CASSLYRGSQEKLFF. In DNA form, the CDR3 reads TGTGCCAGCAGCCTTTACAGGGGTAGTCAGGAAAAACTGTTTTTT.

This clone is a singleton in its sample. This chain connects TRBV6-5 to TRBJ2-7; no definite D call. With 5 bases removed from V and 2 bases from J, the gap between germline ends came to 10 bases. Germline-derived CDR1 and CDR2 are MNHEY and SVGAGI. This CDR3 spans 13 amino acids. Written as DNA, the CDR3 is TGTGCCAGCAGTCCCAGACATACCTACGAGCAGTACTTC. This sequence encodes CASSPRHTYEQYF.

The V and J genes are TRBV27 and TRBJ1-4, with no clear D. This CDR3 contains 16 residues. Trimming left V 3 bases short and J 8 bases short, with 19 bases between. In germline, CDR1 is MNHEY, CDR2 SMNVEV (reference sequence). CDR3 nucleotides: TGTGCCAGCAGTTTTCACCTGGGGAGGGAGGGAGAAAAACTGTTTTTT. Protein product: CASSFHLGREGEKLFF.

The rearrangement uses TRBV4-1 and TRBJ2-3; D not resolved. Looked up from germline, CDR1 is MGHRA and CDR2 is YSYEKL. This CDR3 has 14 residues. V was trimmed by 4 bases and J by 1 base, leaving 9 bases between them. CDR3 amino acids: CASSPRARTDTQYF. The CDR3 DNA reads TGCGCCAGCAGCCCAAGAGCGCGCACAGATACGCAGTATTTT.

This clone has only one observation. This chain joins TRBV25-1 and TRBJ1-1; D remains ambiguous. The V end lost 1 base, the J end lost 2 bases, and 11 bases lay between the germline ends. The CDR3 totals 15 residues. Germline-derived CDR1 and CDR2 are MGHDK and SYGVNS. CDR3 in amino acids: CASSESHLPNTEAFF. The CDR3 DNA reads TGTGCCAGCAGTGAATCACATTTACCTAACACTGAAGCTTTCTTT.

The J gene is TRBJ1-2, the V gene TRBV7-8; TRBD1 might be the D (6 bases). Trimming pared 5 bases from V and 0 bases from J, leaving 10 bases between. The germline V gene encodes CDR1 SGHVS and CDR2 FQNEAQ. The CDR3 sequence is 14 residues long. CDR3 protein: CASSLRGANYGYTF. For the CDR3, the DNA is TGTGCCAGCAGCCTCAGGGGAGCTAACTATGGCTACACCTTC.